Sequencing of this T cell receptor (beta chain) was carried out in a study of T-cell memory formation after mild COVID-19. Findings and limits, study-wide: Clones shrinking from day 15 to 85 showed even CD4/CD8 mixes; later expanders tilted CD4+. Some SARS-CoV-2-responding clones were already detected in memory before infection. For contracting clones, CD4+ ones sat mainly in CM and EM, CD8+ in EMRA.

UMIs and sample barcodes were carried by the TCR alpha and TCR beta cDNA libraries that 5'RACE produced using constant-segment primers. From the 5' RACE reads, TCRdb called clonotypes with MiXCR, one entry per CDR3 protein. The sample yields about 430,000 distinct CDR3 sequences, roughly 18% seen once. As regards this clonotype: The antigen remains unidentified.

Trimming cost V 6 bases and J 4 bases, with 12 bases left between them. The CDR3 is made up of 13 amino acids. The TCR comes from a man younger than 35 who had mild COVID-19 (a few samples of this study predate the infection). Cell type and time point are not known. The chain joins TRBV12-3 or TRBV12-4 to TRBJ1-2, with a weak D call TRBD1 (5 bases). The material sequenced was PBMCs or a T cell subset sorted from them (not recorded which). The CDR3: CASSPRVPYGYTF. DNA of the CDR3: TGTGCCAGCAGCCCCAGGGTCCCCTATGGCTACACCTTC.